One sample yielded the 23 T cell receptor beta chains listed below, sequenced in a study of cytomegalovirus exposure and HLA in healthy donors. The primer mix had 60 Vbeta and 13 Jbeta primers. Some clones are missing from TCRdb's copy, which holds only in-frame ones; the method was immunoSEQ multiplex PCR. The table has about 80,000 clones, under 90% seen once; the top ten hold approximately 29%. Sequencing was carried out using PBMCs. Receptors were obtained from a man aged 50-59 years in good health and CMV-seropositive.

The chain employs TRBV11-2 and TRBJ2-7; 7 nucleotides align to TRBD1. The CDR3 runs to 15 residues. The junction had 12 bases not matched to a gene; V was cut back by 4 bases and J by 6 bases. Germline V gene lookup returns CDR1 SGHAT and CDR2 FQNNGV. CDR3 sequence (DNA): TGTGCCAGCAGCTATTCGGCAGGGGGAAGCTCCGAGCAGTACTTC. Protein: CASSYSAGGSSEQYF. The full variable domain, with the rest looked up from reference TRBV11-2 and TRBJ2-7, is EAGVAQSPRYKIIEKRQSVAFWCNPISGHATLYWYQQILGQGPKLLIQFQNNGVVDDSQLPKDRFSAERLKGVDSTLKIQPAKLEDSAVYLCASSYSAGGSSEQYFGPGTRLTVT.

This rearrangement joins TRBV27 to TRBJ2-5; 7 positions match TRBD2. The CDR3 sequence is 15 residues long. Germline V gives CDR1 MNHEY, CDR2 SMNVEV (reference sequence). V shed 5 bases and J 5 bases; nucleotides not matched to a gene: 11. The CDR3 DNA reads TGTGCCAGCAGTATAGGGGCGGGAGTACTGGAGACCCAGTACTTC. Translated: CASSIGAGVLETQYF.

The rearrangement joins TRBV6-1 to TRBJ1-1; possibly TRBD1 for D (5 bases). V lost 0 bases, J lost 10 bases, and 12 bases lay in between. The germline CDR1 and CDR2 sequences are MNHNS and SASEGT. The CDR3 runs 13 residues. The CDR3 sequence is CASSEAQGSVAFF. The CDR3 region has the DNA TGTGCCAGCAGTGAAGCCCAGGGTTCGGTAGCTTTCTTT.

The chain combines TRBV27 with TRBJ2-7; 7 bases match TRBD1. The CDR3 is made up of 14 amino acids. Germline values: CDR1 MNHEY, CDR2 SMNVEV (reference sequence). With V trimmed by 0 bases and J by 3 bases, 2 bases remained unmatched. CDR3 coding DNA: TGTGCCAGCAGTTTATCGGGACAGCACTACGAGCAGTACTTC. Protein: CASSLSGQHYEQYF.

A word on this clone: The same CDR3 can be traced to other DNA sequences in this sample. J is TRBJ2-7 and V is TRBV7-2; D uncertain. The V gene lost 5 bases and the J gene lost 2 bases, with 10 bases spanning the gap. Per germline, CDR1 SGHTA and CDR2 FQGNSA. The CDR3 is made up of 13 amino acids. CDR3 protein: CASSRDGAYEQYF. The CDR3 DNA follows: TGTGCCAGCAGCCGAGACGGAGCCTACGAGCAGTACTTC.

This clone was detected only once. This chain uses TRBV5-1 with TRBJ2-3; possibly TRBD1 for D (6 bases). This CDR3 spans 16 amino acids. V was pared by 4 bases and J by 0 bases, with 15 bases between. Germline V lookup: CDR1 SGHRS, CDR2 YFSETQ. The CDR3 sequence is CASSPWGLTSTDTQYF. The CDR3 nucleotides are TGCGCCAGCAGCCCCTGGGGGCTTACTAGCACAGATACGCAGTATTTT.

CDR3 sequence: CASSLLSSTEAFF. In nucleotides, the CDR3 is TGTGCCAGCAGCCTGCTGTCTAGCACTGAAGCTTTCTTT. The rearrangement uses TRBV5-5 and TRBJ1-1; D uncertain. Germline lookup yields CDR1 SGHKS and CDR2 YYEKEE (reference sequence). The CDR3 loop spans 13 amino acids. V was trimmed by 4 bases and J by 4 bases, leaving 11 bases between them.

This clone was recorded at least ten times. This chain connects TRBV7-9 to TRBJ2-1; TRBD2 might be the D (6 bases). Trimming removed 2 bases from V and 10 bases from J, with 15 bases in between. The germline CDR1 and CDR2 sequences are SEHNR and FQNEAQ (reference sequence). CDR3 length equals 14 residues. CDR3 nucleotide sequence: TGTGCCAGCAGCTTAACAAGGGATGCGGGAGAGCAGTTCTTC. Its translation: CASSLTRDAGEQFF. The full variable domain, completed using reference TRBV7-9 and TRBJ2-1, is DTGVSQNPRHKITKRGQNVTFRCDPISEHNRLYWYRQTLGQGPEFLTYFQNEAQLEKSRLLSDRFSAERPKGSFSTLEIQRTEQGDSAMYLCASSLTRDAGEQFFGPGTRLTVL.

The CDR3 coding sequence is TGCGCCAGCAGCCAATCCGGGACAAGAGAAGGAGAGCAGTTCTTC. This gives the protein CASSQSGTREGEQFF. J is TRBJ2-1 and V is TRBV4-1; D might be TRBD1 (6 bases). Germline CDR1 is MGHRA and CDR2 is YSYEKL. The CDR3 is made up of 15 amino acids. V was trimmed by 2 bases and J by 10 bases, leaving 18 bases between them.

V and J are TRBV6-1 and TRBJ1-2; D is possibly TRBD1 (5 bases). V gave up 5 bases and J gave up 6 bases, with 19 bases separating them. This CDR3 has 15 residues. Looked up from germline, CDR1 is MNHNS and CDR2 is SASEGT. The CDR3 nucleotides are TGTGCCAGCAGTTTCGACGGCCCCCCGGGGGATGGCTACACCTTC. The encoded protein is CASSFDGPPGDGYTF.

The chain has TRBV9 and TRBJ2-1; D is uncertain. Germline V CDR1 and CDR2: SGDLS, YYNGEE. This CDR3 comprises 12 residues. V shed 0 bases and J shed 12 bases, with 10 bases lying between them. The CDR3 DNA sequence: TGTGCCAGCAGCGTAGTAACAGAAGGGCAGTTCTTC. Protein product: CASSVVTEGQFF.

This clone came up a few times. The chain joins TRBV29-1 to TRBJ2-1, with TRBD2 matching 7 bases. V dropped 2 bases and J dropped 8; count of bases not matched to a gene: 6. Germline V gene lookup returns CDR1 SQVTM and CDR2 ANQGSEA. The CDR3 totals 13 residues. This CDR3 reads CSVERRERYEQFF. The CDR3 nucleotides read TGCAGCGTTGAAAGGCGGGAGCGGTATGAGCAGTTCTTC.

The chain links TRBV5-1 to TRBJ2-7; 9 nucleotides agree with TRBD1. V was pared by 0 bases and J by 5 bases, with 3 bases of the junction left unmatched. The CDR3 extends over 14 amino acids. From germline, CDR1 is SGHRS and CDR2 YFSETQ. The CDR3 bases are TGCGCCAGCAGCTTGGCCGGGACAGGGAACGAGCAGTACTTC. It specifies CASSLAGTGNEQYF.

V is TRBV7-9 and J is TRBJ1-4; D unclear. V was clipped by 5 bases and J by 10 bases, with 20 bases between them. This CDR3 is built from 15 residues. Germline-derived CDR1 and CDR2 are SEHNR and FQNEAQ (reference sequence). The CDR3 DNA reads TGTGCCAGCAGCGGGGAGTGGTCAGGCCACCGAAAACTGTTTTTT. This translates into CASSGEWSGHRKLFF.

The DNA for the CDR3 is TGTGCCAGCCGGGGGACTACGAACACCGGGGAGCTGTTTTTT. Amino acid sequence: CASRGTTNTGELFF. The V gene is TRBV5-5, the J gene TRBJ2-2, with TRBD2 identical over 7 bases. CDR3 length: 14 amino acids. J gave up 0 bases and V 7 bases, and 3 bases lay outside the gene matches. CDR1 is SGHKS, CDR2 YYEKEE, per germline (reference sequence).

The rearrangement uses TRBV30 and TRBJ2-1, with TRBD2 matching over 13 bases. V was pared by 2 bases and J by 12 bases, with 7 bases of the junction left unmatched. This CDR3 is built from 14 residues. The germline V gene has CDR1 GTSNPN and CDR2 SVGIG (reference sequence). This CDR3 reads CAWSLGLAGVLQFF. The DNA of the CDR3 is TGTGCCTGGAGTCTAGGACTAGCGGGAGTTTTGCAGTTCTTC. The entire variable domain, with the rest obtained from reference TRBV30 and TRBJ2-1, is as follows: SQTIHQWPATLVQPVGSPLSLECTVEGTSNPNLYWYRQAAGRGLQLLFYSVGIGQISSEVPQNLSASRPQDRQFILSSKKLLLSDSGFYLCAWSLGLAGVLQFFGPGTRLTVL.

The genes are TRBV20-1 and TRBJ2-7; the D is unclear. Trimming cost V 3 bases and J 3 bases, with 6 bases left between them. This CDR3 has 11 amino acids. The germline CDR1 and CDR2 sequences are DFQATT and SNEGSKA (reference sequence). The CDR3 bases are TGCAGTGCTAGCTCCGGCTACGAGCAGTACTTC. As protein: CSASSGYEQYF.

The chain employs TRBV7-3 and TRBJ2-3; the D is unclear. CDR3 size: 14 residues. Germline lookup yields CDR1 SGHTA and CDR2 FQGTGA. Trimming pared 5 bases from V and 0 bases from J, leaving 9 bases between. Here the CDR3 reads CASSPSLSTDTQYF. CDR3 nucleotides: TGTGCCAGCAGCCCGAGCTTGAGCACAGATACGCAGTATTTT.

V usage is TRBV7-3 and J usage is TRBJ1-2, with D possibly being TRBD1 (6 bases). The CDR3 has 13 amino acids. Germline values: CDR1 SGHTA, CDR2 FQGTGA. V was pared by 5 bases and J by 2 bases, with 9 bases between. The CDR3 protein is CASSPDRNYGYTF. Written as DNA, the CDR3 is TGTGCCAGCAGCCCCGACAGGAACTATGGCTACACCTTC.

This chain joins TRBV9 and TRBJ2-5; possibly TRBD1 for D (6 bases). Trimming shortened V by 4 bases and J by 5 bases, and 18 bases separated the two germline ends. CDR1 and CDR2 (germline): SGDLS, YYNGEE. The CDR3 consists of 15 residues. In nucleotides, the CDR3 is TGTGCCAGCAGCAGGGTGACAGGCCTGAGGGAGACCCAGTACTTC. Translation: CASSRVTGLRETQYF.

CDR3 residues: CASRRDRGLGNTIYF. The DNA for the CDR3 is TGTGCCAGCCGCCGGGACAGGGGGCTAGGAAACACCATATATTTT. The chain has TRBV2 and TRBJ1-3, with 12 nucleotides matching TRBD1. CDR1 and CDR2 from the germline V gene are SNHLY and FYNNEI. V gave up 8 bases and J gave up 4 bases; unmatched junction bases: 6. The CDR3 extends over 15 amino acids.

CDR3 coding DNA: TGTGCCAGCAGCTTTGGCAGGGCTTCTTACAATGAGCAGTTCTTC. This codes for CASSFGRASYNEQFF. The rearrangement uses TRBV5-8 and TRBJ2-1, with D perhaps matching TRBD1 (5 bases). Germline CDR1 is SGHTS and CDR2 is YDEGEE. Trimming shortened V by 2 bases and J by 4 bases, and 13 bases separated the two germline ends. The CDR3 length is 15 residues.

In this sample, this clone turned up once. The J gene is TRBJ2-5, the V gene TRBV19; 7 bases fit TRBD1. Per the germline V gene, CDR1 is LNHDA and CDR2 is SQIVND (reference sequence). The CDR3 covers 13 residues. The V gene end was trimmed by 6 bases and the J gene end by 1 base; junction bases not matched to a gene: 2. The CDR3 here is CASSRGSQETQYF. Written as DNA, the CDR3 is TGTGCCAGTAGCAGGGGGAGCCAAGAGACCCAGTACTTC. The whole variable domain, filled in from reference TRBV19 and TRBJ2-5, reads DGGITQSPKYLFRKEGQNVTLSCEQNLNHDAMYWYRQDPGQGLRLIYYSQIVNDFQKGDIAEGYSVSREKKESFPLTVTSAQKNPTAFYLCASSRGSQETQYFGPGTRLLVL.